These T cell receptor beta chains were read from a single sample in a study of regulatory T cells in long-lasting Graves disease. TCRdb processed the multiplex PCR reads anew with MiXCR; each CDR3 protein has one entry. Here the sample spans more than 300,000 distinct CDR3 sequences, about 19% being singletons. The material was peripheral blood mononuclear cells (PBMCs), obtained when the disease was refractory, from a patient treated with antithyroid drugs. The source is a female donor with Graves disease. Each CDR3 is given with its conserved first and last residue. The D gene is left open where the match is weak. A clone size is listed for some rows: how often the clone was seen (once, few, many), or a class if it is expanded.

D gene: -
J gene: TRBJ1-2
clone size: few
V gene: TRBV7-8
CDR3 DNA: TGTGCCAGCAGTCCAGAGAGGGCTGGCTACACCTTC
CDR3 protein: CASSPERAGYTF

D gene: -
J gene: TRBJ2-6
clone size: many
V gene: TRBV30
CDR3 DNA: TGTGCCTGGACTCAGGGTGGTTTTGGGGCCAACGTCCTGACTTTC
CDR3 protein: CAWTQGGFGANVLTF

D gene: -
J gene: TRBJ1-5
clone size: -
V gene: TRBV19
CDR3 DNA: TGTGCCAGTAGTATGGGCAGTCAGCCCCAGCATTTT
CDR3 protein: CASSMGSQPQHF

D gene: TRBD1
J gene: TRBJ1-2
clone size: many
V gene: TRBV6-1
CDR3 DNA: TGTGCCAGCAGTATTCACAGGGGAGTCAACTATGGCTACACCTTC
CDR3 protein: CASSIHRGVNYGYTF

D gene: TRBD2
J gene: TRBJ2-7
clone size: many
V gene: TRBV28
CDR3 DNA: TGTGCCAGCAGTTTAGGGCTAGCGGGAGGGCCCTACGAGCAGTACTTC
CDR3 protein: CASSLGLAGGPYEQYF

D gene: TRBD1
J gene: TRBJ2-2
clone size: few
V gene: TRBV7-3
CDR3 DNA: TGTGCCAGCAGCTTAGTCAATAAAGTCGGGACAGGGCCCCGAAGAACGAACACCGGGGAGCTGTTTTTT
CDR3 protein: CASSLVNKVGTGPRRTNTGELFF

D gene: -
J gene: TRBJ2-7
clone size: -
V gene: TRBV6-1
CDR3 DNA: TGTGCCAGCAGCCCCGGGACCCTACCGACTCGGCAGTACTTC
CDR3 protein: CASSPGTLPTRQYF

D gene: -
J gene: TRBJ1-1
clone size: many
V gene: TRBV2
CDR3 DNA: TGTGCCAGCTTTCTCTCCTATGAAGCTTTCTTT
CDR3 protein: CASFLSYEAFF

D gene: TRBD2
J gene: TRBJ2-5
clone size: many
V gene: TRBV7-2
CDR3 DNA: TGTGCCAGCAGCCCGGGCGGGGGGGCCCTGGAGACCCAGTACTTC
CDR3 protein: CASSPGGGALETQYF

D gene: TRBD2
J gene: TRBJ2-2
clone size: few
V gene: TRBV20-1
CDR3 DNA: TGCAGTGCCCCGAGAGCGGGGGCGAACACCGGGGAGCTGTTTTTT
CDR3 protein: CSAPRAGANTGELFF

D gene: -
J gene: TRBJ2-6
clone size: many
V gene: TRBV29-1
CDR3 DNA: TGCAGCGTTGGGGTGCAGGGAGGCGCTGGGGCCAACGTCCTGACTTTC
CDR3 protein: CSVGVQGGAGANVLTF

D gene: -
J gene: TRBJ1-1
clone size: many
V gene: TRBV5-1
CDR3 DNA: TGCGCCAGCAGGCAGGGTCCCATGAACACTGAAGCTTTCTTT
CDR3 protein: CASRQGPMNTEAFF

D gene: -
J gene: TRBJ2-7
clone size: few
V gene: TRBV4-1
CDR3 DNA: TGCGCCAGCGCGCTCTCCTACAGGGACGACGAGCAGTACTTC
CDR3 protein: CASALSYRDDEQYF

D gene: TRBD1
J gene: TRBJ2-5
clone size: many
V gene: TRBV6-1
CDR3 DNA: TGTGCCAACAGGGGGACCGGGGAGACCCAGTACTTC
CDR3 protein: CANRGTGETQYF

D gene: TRBD2
J gene: TRBJ2-1
clone size: few
V gene: TRBV29-1
CDR3 DNA: TGCAGCCATGGACTAGCGGAGTACAATGAGCAGTTCTTC
CDR3 protein: CSHGLAEYNEQFF

D gene: TRBD1
J gene: TRBJ1-2
clone size: few
V gene: TRBV29-1
CDR3 DNA: TGCAGCGTTGGGGAAGGGACAGAGGTCCCCACTAACTATGGCTACACCTTC
CDR3 protein: CSVGEGTEVPTNYGYTF

D gene: -
J gene: TRBJ1-2
clone size: few
V gene: TRBV12-3/TRBV12-4
CDR3 DNA: TGTGCCAGCAGTTCCGGGCAGGGTGCGCTCTATGGCTACACCTTC
CDR3 protein: CASSSGQGALYGYTF

D gene: -
J gene: TRBJ2-7
clone size: many
V gene: TRBV6-2/TRBV6-3
CDR3 DNA: TGTGCCAGCAGTTACGGGAGGACATGGGCCTACGAGCAGTACTTC
CDR3 protein: CASSYGRTWAYEQYF

D gene: -
J gene: TRBJ1-1
clone size: -
V gene: TRBV6-1
CDR3 DNA: TGTGCCAGCTGGCTCATGAACACTGAAGCTTTCTTT
CDR3 protein: CASWLMNTEAFF

D gene: -
J gene: TRBJ2-5
clone size: few
V gene: TRBV29-1
CDR3 DNA: TGCAGCGTTGGGGGCTTGGGGGGAGAGACCCAGTACTTC
CDR3 protein: CSVGGLGGETQYF

D gene: -
J gene: TRBJ1-5
clone size: many
V gene: TRBV7-2
CDR3 DNA: TGTGCCAGCAGCTTGGCGGATCCATGGGCGGGTCAAAATCAGCCCCAGCATTTT
CDR3 protein: CASSLADPWAGQNQPQHF

D gene: TRBD1
J gene: TRBJ2-7
clone size: many
V gene: TRBV11-2
CDR3 DNA: TGTGCCAGCAGCCTCGGGACAGGCCCCTACGAGCAGTACTTC
CDR3 protein: CASSLGTGPYEQYF

D gene: -
J gene: TRBJ2-5
clone size: many
V gene: TRBV5-1
CDR3 DNA: TGCGCCAGCAGCCCGGACTCTAATCAAGAGACCCAGTACTTC
CDR3 protein: CASSPDSNQETQYF

D gene: -
J gene: TRBJ2-7
clone size: many
V gene: TRBV6-2/TRBV6-3
CDR3 DNA: TGTGCCAGCAGTTACTCGGGGGCGCAGGGGTACGAGCAGTACTTC
CDR3 protein: CASSYSGAQGYEQYF

D gene: TRBD1
J gene: TRBJ1-5
clone size: few
V gene: TRBV6-1
CDR3 DNA: TGTGCCAGCAGTAACCGGGACAGGGGGCTTTACAATCAGCCCCAGCATTTT
CDR3 protein: CASSNRDRGLYNQPQHF

D gene: -
J gene: TRBJ1-3
clone size: -
V gene: TRBV19
CDR3 DNA: TGTGCCAGTAGTGATAGAAAGGGGGTGACTGGAAACACCATATATTTT
CDR3 protein: CASSDRKGVTGNTIYF

D gene: -
J gene: TRBJ1-2
clone size: many
V gene: TRBV10-3
CDR3 DNA: TGTGCCATCAGTGAGAGGAACTATGGCTACACCTTC
CDR3 protein: CAISERNYGYTF

D gene: TRBD1
J gene: TRBJ1-5
clone size: few
V gene: TRBV18
CDR3 DNA: TGTGCCAGCTCCAGCACCGGGACAGGGGGCGCGGGTCAGCCCCAGCATTTT
CDR3 protein: CASSSTGTGGAGQPQHF

D gene: TRBD1
J gene: TRBJ1-2
clone size: many
V gene: TRBV5-1
CDR3 DNA: TGCGCCAGCAGCTTGCCCCTTGCTAGCGGGACAGGTTTCAACTATGGCTACACCTTC
CDR3 protein: CASSLPLASGTGFNYGYTF

D gene: -
J gene: TRBJ2-5
clone size: -
V gene: TRBV5-1
CDR3 DNA: TGCGCCAGCAACCAGGGGATGGGCCAAGAGACCCAGTACTTC
CDR3 protein: CASNQGMGQETQYF

D gene: TRBD1
J gene: TRBJ2-7
clone size: -
V gene: TRBV5-1
CDR3 DNA: TGCGCCAGCGCCTCCCAACCGGGACAGGGGTACGAGCAGTACTTC
CDR3 protein: CASASQPGQGYEQYF

D gene: TRBD2
J gene: TRBJ2-5
clone size: many
V gene: TRBV28
CDR3 DNA: TGTGCCAGCAGTTTAACCCGCGGGAGGGCCAGGGAGACCCAGTACTTC
CDR3 protein: CASSLTRGRARETQYF

D gene: TRBD2
J gene: TRBJ2-7
clone size: few
V gene: TRBV20-1
CDR3 DNA: TGCAGTGCTAGAGATGGCAGCGGGGGAACCTACGAGCAGTACTTC
CDR3 protein: CSARDGSGGTYEQYF

D gene: TRBD1
J gene: TRBJ1-1
clone size: many
V gene: TRBV29-1
CDR3 DNA: TGCAGCGTTGAAGATGGGAGGAGGGGGCACACTGAAGCTTTCTTT
CDR3 protein: CSVEDGRRGHTEAFF

D gene: -
J gene: TRBJ2-7
clone size: many
V gene: TRBV5-1
CDR3 DNA: TGCGCCAGCAGGGGGGGGACAGGACCATACGAGCAGTACTTC
CDR3 protein: CASRGGTGPYEQYF

D gene: -
J gene: TRBJ1-2
clone size: many
V gene: TRBV5-1
CDR3 DNA: TGCGCCAGCAGCTTGGGGAACACCGCTAACTATGGCTACACCTTC
CDR3 protein: CASSLGNTANYGYTF

D gene: -
J gene: TRBJ1-5
clone size: many
V gene: TRBV6-2/TRBV6-3
CDR3 DNA: TGTGCCAGCAGTTACTCTGGGGGTTCTCAGCCCCAGCATTTT
CDR3 protein: CASSYSGGSQPQHF

D gene: -
J gene: TRBJ2-1
clone size: -
V gene: TRBV29-1
CDR3 DNA: TGCAGCGTGCGCCGGGGCTATGAGCAGTTCTTC
CDR3 protein: CSVRRGYEQFF

D gene: -
J gene: TRBJ1-1
clone size: many
V gene: TRBV12-3/TRBV12-4
CDR3 DNA: TGTGCCAGCAGTTTTTCAGATATTATGAACACTGAAGCTTTCTTT
CDR3 protein: CASSFSDIMNTEAFF

D gene: -
J gene: TRBJ1-3
clone size: once
V gene: TRBV10-2
CDR3 DNA: TGCGCCAGCAGTGTGGACAGCTCTGGAAACACCATATATTTT
CDR3 protein: CASSVDSSGNTIYF

D gene: -
J gene: TRBJ1-2
clone size: -
V gene: TRBV6-1
CDR3 DNA: TGTGCCAGCCGTGGGGACATCCGGGGGGCTAACTATGGCTACACCTTC
CDR3 protein: CASRGDIRGANYGYTF

D gene: TRBD1
J gene: TRBJ1-4
clone size: many
V gene: TRBV2
CDR3 DNA: TGTGCCAGCAGTGAAATGGGACAGCCTAATGAAAAACTGTTTTTT
CDR3 protein: CASSEMGQPNEKLFF

D gene: -
J gene: TRBJ2-7
clone size: many
V gene: TRBV2
CDR3 DNA: TGTGCCAGCAGGTTAAAAGGGGGGTACGAGCAGTACTTC
CDR3 protein: CASRLKGGYEQYF

D gene: -
J gene: TRBJ1-1
clone size: many
V gene: TRBV6-2/TRBV6-3
CDR3 DNA: TGTGCCAGCAGTTACTCGCGCCCAGTGAACACTGAAGCTTTCTTT
CDR3 protein: CASSYSRPVNTEAFF

D gene: -
J gene: TRBJ2-2
clone size: -
V gene: TRBV12-3/TRBV12-4
CDR3 DNA: TGTGCCAGCAGAGAAGGGGTGTCCGGGGAGCTGTTTTTT
CDR3 protein: CASREGVSGELFF

D gene: -
J gene: TRBJ1-2
clone size: -
V gene: TRBV7-9
CDR3 DNA: TGTGCCAGCAGCTTAGTTTTGGGCACGTCTAACTATGGCTACACCTTC
CDR3 protein: CASSLVLGTSNYGYTF